Here is one T cell receptor beta chain with its context. Its specificity is unknown. These data belong to a study of T cell responses to AZD1222 COVID-19 vaccine. Study observations and caveats: Donors, mostly white British, included more females; clonal diversity was possibly underestimated.

TCRdb keeps only in-frame clones here, not all; method: immunoSEQ multiplex PCR. The sample includes about 180,000 clones, around nine tenths of them seen just once. Germline values: CDR1 SGHRS, CDR2 YFSETQ. Trimming took off 3 bases at V and 3 bases at J, with 16 bases between the two ends. The CDR3 is 15 amino acids. This TCR came from an adult in good health. J is TRBJ2-7 and V is TRBV5-1, with D possibly matching TRBD1 (6 bases). The input for sequencing was peripheral blood, taken on day 0 of AZD1222 vaccination. The DNA for the CDR3 is TGCGCCAGCAGCTCTCAGGGACACCTAATCTACGAGCAGTACTTC. It specifies CASSSQGHLIYEQYF.